These T cell receptor beta chains were read from a single sample in a study of blood T cell repertoires in COVID-19. Produced via immunoSEQ multiplex PCR; TCRdb's table is partial and in-frame only. Of 230,000 or so clones in the sample, about 90% were seen once. What was sequenced was peripheral blood. These receptors were obtained from a man in his forties with active or convalescent COVID-19. The CDR3 runs from the conserved cysteine through the conserved F or W.

v_gene,j_gene,CDR3aa
TRBV7-9,TRBJ2-2,CASSAPGFGLTGELFF
TRBV7-8,TRBJ1-3,CASTLQGNGPGNTIYF
TRBV5-6,TRBJ1-6,CASSPVNRGNSPLHF
TRBV11-2,TRBJ1-2,CASSTSNLQLGYTF
TRBV6-5,TRBJ2-5,CASTRQGGETQYF
TRBV11-2,TRBJ2-7,CASSLDPYYEQYF
TRBV20-1,TRBJ2-4,CSASRQGLNIQYF
TRBV28,TRBJ1-4,CASSLYMELFF
TRBV2,TRBJ2-2,CASTEGAGGPAGELFF
TRBV28,TRBJ2-7,CASSLPPRGHEQYF
TRBV10-1,TRBJ2-1,CASSRNRGPYDNEQFF
TRBV30,TRBJ2-2,CAWSGRRGTGELFF
TRBV12-5,TRBJ2-1,CASDLDWDSYNEQFF
TRBV28,TRBJ1-2,CASSTGTGNYGYTF
TRBV7-8,TRBJ2-7,CASSLRAGGNEQYF
TRBV27,TRBJ2-3,CASTLLASTDTQYF
TRBV29-1,TRBJ2-1,CSVGGTSGRGSYNEQFF
TRBV5-1,TRBJ2-3,CASSSGLATDTQYF
TRBV10-1,TRBJ1-1,CASSASGVTEAFF
TRBV9,TRBJ2-4,CASSQTSGNGIQYF
TRBV5-1,TRBJ2-1,CASSAGGLAGSNEQFF
TRBV28,TRBJ1-1,CASSTPGTGNPEAFF
TRBV19,TRBJ2-7,CASSTTGGSGVYEQYF
TRBV7-3,TRBJ1-2,CASSPKGQGWRHGYTF
TRBV15,TRBJ1-1,CATSGVSGGTEAFF
TRBV4-1,TRBJ2-3,CASSQDLGLAFSTDTQYF
TRBV24-1,TRBJ2-5,CATSDRQGGRLETQYF
TRBV6-5,TRBJ2-7,CASKDGVLPYEQYF
TRBV5-6,TRBJ2-7,CASSFYGGRSEQYF
TRBV27,TRBJ1-5,CASPGTGGSSNQPQHF
TRBV5-4,TRBJ2-1,CASSYSGGVNEQFF
TRBV9,TRBJ2-1,CASTPGVLAEGGEQFF
TRBV4-2,TRBJ2-7,CASSQPAERLEQYF
TRBV4-1,TRBJ1-2,CASSHPGEVDYGYTF
TRBV6-4,TRBJ1-5,CASSAGTGGYQPQHF
TRBV6-5,TRBJ1-2,CASSPDRGRGYTF
TRBV5-1,TRBJ1-3,CASSPVARGLGNTIYF
TRBV6-6,TRBJ2-7,CATSRTGHEQYF
TRBV28,TRBJ1-1,CASSFDRQAFF
TRBV2,TRBJ1-4,CASSDAGSQNEKLFF
TRBV15,TRBJ2-7,CATSQTGGSYEQYF
TRBV2,TRBJ1-6,CASSESGLYNSPLHF
TRBV5-6,TRBJ1-1,CASRLMNTEAFF
TRBV18,TRBJ2-5,CASSPAGGRETQYF
TRBV5-1,TRBJ2-1,CASSLEGTSGSGNEQFF
TRBV6-1,TRBJ1-2,CASSEKGQVYGYTF
TRBV4-2,TRBJ2-1,CASSQEAGGPDNEQFF
TRBV9,TRBJ1-3,CASSVGGAGNTIYF
TRBV7-9,TRBJ2-1,CASSLSSGTHYNEQFF
TRBV27,TRBJ2-7,CASSNTATANYYLTYEQYF
TRBV9,TRBJ1-2,CASSVGGDLNYGYTF
TRBV9,TRBJ2-7,CASSPLGGGGTYEQYF
TRBV5-8,TRBJ2-1,CASSFGASRGQFF